This T cell receptor beta chain was observed in a study of vaccination and CD4 T cells after COVID-19. As for treatment: approximately nine-day PBMC culture with coronavirus spike peptide pools or control peptides (ViraFEST assay). A word on this clonotype: What it binds is unknown. Its ends do not fully match the called genes, so a read error is possible.

With the Oncomine TCR Beta short-read assay, DNA from cultured CD4+ T cells was sequenced. TCRdb passed the PCR reads through MiXCR, listing each CDR3 protein once. The sample has approximately 18,000 distinct CDR3 sequences; around 49% are singletons. This receptor was identified in a human donor who had recovered from COVID-19. Specimen: CD4+ T cells from blood, cultured in vitro.

The CDR3, as DNA: TGTGCCACCAGCGGGCTAGCGGAGTACAATGAGCAGCTCTTC. Its protein product is CATSGLAEYNEQLF. The J gene is TRBJ2-1, the V gene TRBV15; TRBD2 aligns across 7 bases. CDR1 LNHNV and CDR2 YYDKDF come from the germline V gene (reference sequence). The CDR3 loop spans 14 amino acids.